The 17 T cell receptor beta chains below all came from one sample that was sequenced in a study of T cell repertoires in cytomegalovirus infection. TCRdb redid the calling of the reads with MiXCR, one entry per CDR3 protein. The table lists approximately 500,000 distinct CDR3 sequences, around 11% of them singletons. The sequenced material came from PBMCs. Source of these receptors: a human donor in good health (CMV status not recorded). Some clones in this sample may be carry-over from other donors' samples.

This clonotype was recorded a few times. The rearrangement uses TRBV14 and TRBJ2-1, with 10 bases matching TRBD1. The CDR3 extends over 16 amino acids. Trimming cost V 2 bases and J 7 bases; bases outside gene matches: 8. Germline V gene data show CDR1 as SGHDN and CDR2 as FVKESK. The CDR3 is CASSQRDRGRGNEQFF. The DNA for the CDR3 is TGTGCCAGCAGCCAAAGAGACAGGGGGCGAGGAAATGAGCAGTTCTTC. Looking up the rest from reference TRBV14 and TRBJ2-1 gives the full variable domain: EAGVTQFPSHSVIEKGQTVTLRCDPISGHDNLYWYRRVMGKEIKFLLHFVKESKQDESGMPNNRFLAERTGGTYSTLKVQPAELEDSGVYFCASSQRDRGRGNEQFFGPGTRLTVL.

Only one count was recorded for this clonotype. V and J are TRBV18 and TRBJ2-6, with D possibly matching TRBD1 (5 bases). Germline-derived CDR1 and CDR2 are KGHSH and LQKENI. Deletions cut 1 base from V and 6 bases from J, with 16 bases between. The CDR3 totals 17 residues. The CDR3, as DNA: TGTGCCAGCTCACCACAAAGGACAACGGCTGAGGCCAACGTCCTGACTTTC. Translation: CASSPQRTTAEANVLTF.

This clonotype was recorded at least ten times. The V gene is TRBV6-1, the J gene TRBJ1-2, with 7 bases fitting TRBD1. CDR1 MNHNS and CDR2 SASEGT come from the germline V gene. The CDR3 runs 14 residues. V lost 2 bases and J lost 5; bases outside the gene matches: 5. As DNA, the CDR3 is TGTGCCAGCAGTGAAATGACAGGGCCGTATGGCTACACCTTC. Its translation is CASSEMTGPYGYTF.

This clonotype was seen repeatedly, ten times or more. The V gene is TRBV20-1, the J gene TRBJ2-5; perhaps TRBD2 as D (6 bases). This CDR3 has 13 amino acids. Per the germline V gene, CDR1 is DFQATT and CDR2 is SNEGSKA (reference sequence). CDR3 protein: CSPRTGGQETQYF. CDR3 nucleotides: TGCAGCCCCCGAACCGGGGGCCAAGAGACCCAGTACTTC.

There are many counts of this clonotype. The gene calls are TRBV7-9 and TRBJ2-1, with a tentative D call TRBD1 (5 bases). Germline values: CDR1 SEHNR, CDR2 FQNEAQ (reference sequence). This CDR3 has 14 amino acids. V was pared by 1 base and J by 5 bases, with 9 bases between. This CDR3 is CASSLVARDNEQFF. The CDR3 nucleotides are TGTGCCAGCAGCTTAGTGGCCAGGGACAATGAGCAGTTCTTC.

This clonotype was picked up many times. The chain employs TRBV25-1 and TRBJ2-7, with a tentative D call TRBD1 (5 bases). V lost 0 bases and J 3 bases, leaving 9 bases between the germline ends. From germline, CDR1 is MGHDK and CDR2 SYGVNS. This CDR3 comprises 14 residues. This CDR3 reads CASSEYLTDYEQYF. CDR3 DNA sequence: TGTGCCAGCAGTGAATATCTGACAGACTACGAGCAGTACTTC.

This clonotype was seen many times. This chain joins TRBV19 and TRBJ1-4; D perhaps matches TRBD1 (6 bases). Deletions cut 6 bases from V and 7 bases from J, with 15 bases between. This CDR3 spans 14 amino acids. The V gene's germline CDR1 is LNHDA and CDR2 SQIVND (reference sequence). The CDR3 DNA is TGTGCCAGTAGGGACAGTTCGGCGTCTGAAAAACTGTTTTTT. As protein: CASRDSSASEKLFF. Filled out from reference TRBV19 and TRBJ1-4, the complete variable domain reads DGGITQSPKYLFRKEGQNVTLSCEQNLNHDAMYWYRQDPGQGLRLIYYSQIVNDFQKGDIAEGYSVSREKKESFPLTVTSAQKNPTAFYLCASRDSSASEKLFFGSGTQLSVL.

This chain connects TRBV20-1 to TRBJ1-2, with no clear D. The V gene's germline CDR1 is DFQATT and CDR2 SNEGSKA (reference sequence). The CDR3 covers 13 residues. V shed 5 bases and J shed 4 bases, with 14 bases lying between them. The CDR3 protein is CSALGGGFYGYTF. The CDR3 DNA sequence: TGCAGTGCTCTTGGAGGCGGCTTCTATGGCTACACCTTC.

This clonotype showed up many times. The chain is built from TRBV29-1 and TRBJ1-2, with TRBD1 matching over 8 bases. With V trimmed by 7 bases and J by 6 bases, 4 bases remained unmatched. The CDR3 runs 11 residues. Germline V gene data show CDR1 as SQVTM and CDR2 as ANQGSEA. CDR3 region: CSAQGADGYTF. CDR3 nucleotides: TGCAGCGCCCAGGGGGCGGATGGCTACACCTTC.

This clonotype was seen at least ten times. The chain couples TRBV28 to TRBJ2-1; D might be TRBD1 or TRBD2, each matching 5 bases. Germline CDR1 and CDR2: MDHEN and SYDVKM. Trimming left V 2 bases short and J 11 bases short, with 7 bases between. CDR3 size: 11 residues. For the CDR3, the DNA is TGTGCCAGCAGTTTAGGGACGCAGCAGTTCTTC. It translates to CASSLGTQQFF.

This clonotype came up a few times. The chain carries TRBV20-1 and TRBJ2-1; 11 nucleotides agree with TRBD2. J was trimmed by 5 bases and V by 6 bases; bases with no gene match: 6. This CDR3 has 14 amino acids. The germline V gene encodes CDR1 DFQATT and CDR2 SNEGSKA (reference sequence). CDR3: CSAPLAGVDNEQFF. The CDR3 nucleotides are TGCAGTGCGCCACTAGCGGGAGTGGACAATGAGCAGTTCTTC.

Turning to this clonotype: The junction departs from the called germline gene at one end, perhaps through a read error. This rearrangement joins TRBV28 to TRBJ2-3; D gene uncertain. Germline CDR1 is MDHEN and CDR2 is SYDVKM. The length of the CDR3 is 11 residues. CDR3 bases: TGTGTCAGCAGTTTAAAAGATACGCAGTATTTT. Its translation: CVSSLKDTQYF.

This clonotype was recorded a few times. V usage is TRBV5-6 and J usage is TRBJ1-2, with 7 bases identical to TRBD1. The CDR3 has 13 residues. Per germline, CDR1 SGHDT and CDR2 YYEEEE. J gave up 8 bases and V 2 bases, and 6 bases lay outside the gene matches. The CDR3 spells CASSFGTAQGYTF. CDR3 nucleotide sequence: TGTGCCAGCAGCTTCGGGACAGCCCAGGGCTACACCTTC.

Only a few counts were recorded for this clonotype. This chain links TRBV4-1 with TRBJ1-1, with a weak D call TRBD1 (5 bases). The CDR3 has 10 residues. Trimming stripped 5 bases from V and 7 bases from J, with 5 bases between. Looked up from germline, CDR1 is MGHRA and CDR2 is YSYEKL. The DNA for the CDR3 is TGCGCCAGCAGCGGGGGTGAAGCTTTCTTT. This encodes CASSGGEAFF.

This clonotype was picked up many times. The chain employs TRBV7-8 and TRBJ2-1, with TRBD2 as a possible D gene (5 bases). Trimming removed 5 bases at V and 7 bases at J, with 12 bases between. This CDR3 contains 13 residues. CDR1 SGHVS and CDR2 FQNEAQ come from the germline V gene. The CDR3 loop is CASSPEVGNEQFF. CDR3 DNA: TGTGCCAGCAGCCCGGAGGTCGGGAATGAGCAGTTCTTC.

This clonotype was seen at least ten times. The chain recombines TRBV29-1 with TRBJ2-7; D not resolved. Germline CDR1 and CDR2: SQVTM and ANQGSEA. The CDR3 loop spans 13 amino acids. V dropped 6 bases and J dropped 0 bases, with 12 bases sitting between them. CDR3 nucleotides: TGCAGCGTGGTCGATTGGGACTCCTACGAGCAGTACTTC. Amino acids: CSVVDWDSYEQYF.

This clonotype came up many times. The CDR3 here is CASSRDRLRNEQFF. DNA for the CDR3: TGTGCCAGCTCACGTGACAGATTACGCAATGAGCAGTTCTTC. The chain recombines TRBV18 with TRBJ2-1; D is possibly TRBD1 (5 bases). This CDR3 has 14 amino acids. Germline assignment: CDR1 KGHSH and CDR2 LQKENI. The V and J ends lost 4 bases and 6 bases respectively, with 13 bases between them.